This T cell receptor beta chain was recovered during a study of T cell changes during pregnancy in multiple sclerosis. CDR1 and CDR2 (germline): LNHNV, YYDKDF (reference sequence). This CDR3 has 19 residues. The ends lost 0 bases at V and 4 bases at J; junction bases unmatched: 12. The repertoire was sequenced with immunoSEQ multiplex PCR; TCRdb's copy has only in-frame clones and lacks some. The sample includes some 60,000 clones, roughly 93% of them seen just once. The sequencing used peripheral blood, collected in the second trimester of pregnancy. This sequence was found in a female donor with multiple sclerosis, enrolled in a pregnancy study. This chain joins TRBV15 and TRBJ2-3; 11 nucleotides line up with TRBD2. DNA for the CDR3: TGTGCCACCAGCAGAGATCAAGGGATACTAGCGGGGGATGCAGATACGCAGTATTTT. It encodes CATSRDQGILAGDADTQYF.